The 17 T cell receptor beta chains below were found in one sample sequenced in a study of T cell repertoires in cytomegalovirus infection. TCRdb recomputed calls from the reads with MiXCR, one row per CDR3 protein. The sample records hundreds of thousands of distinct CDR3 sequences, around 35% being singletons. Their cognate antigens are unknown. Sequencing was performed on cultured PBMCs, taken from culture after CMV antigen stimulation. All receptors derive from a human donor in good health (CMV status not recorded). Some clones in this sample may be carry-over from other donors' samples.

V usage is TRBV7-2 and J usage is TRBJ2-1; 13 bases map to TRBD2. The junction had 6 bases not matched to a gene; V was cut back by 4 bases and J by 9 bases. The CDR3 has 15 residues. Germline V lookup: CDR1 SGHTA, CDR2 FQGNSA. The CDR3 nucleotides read TGTGCCAGCAGCTGGGGGGGACTAGCGGGGCGTGAGCAGTTCTTC. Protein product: CASSWGGLAGREQFF.

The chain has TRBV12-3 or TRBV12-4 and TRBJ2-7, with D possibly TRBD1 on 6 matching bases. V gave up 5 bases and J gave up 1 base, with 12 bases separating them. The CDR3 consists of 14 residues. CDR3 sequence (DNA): TGTGCCAGCAGTGCCTACGGACAGTCCTACGAGCAGTACTTC. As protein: CASSAYGQSYEQYF.

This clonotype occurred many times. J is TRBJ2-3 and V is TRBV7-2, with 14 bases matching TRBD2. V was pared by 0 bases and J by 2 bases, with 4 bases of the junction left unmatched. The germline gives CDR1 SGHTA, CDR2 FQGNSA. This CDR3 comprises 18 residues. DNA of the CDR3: TGTGCCAGCAGCTTAGCAGGGACTAGCGGGAGCCTCACAGATACGCAGTATTTT. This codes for CASSLAGTSGSLTDTQYF. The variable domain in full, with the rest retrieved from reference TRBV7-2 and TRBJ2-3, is GAGVSQSPSNKVTEKGKDVELRCDPISGHTALYWYRQSLGQGLEFLIYFQGNSAPDKSGLPSDRFSAERTGGSVSTLTIQRTQQEDSAVYLCASSLAGTSGSLTDTQYFGPGTRLTVL.

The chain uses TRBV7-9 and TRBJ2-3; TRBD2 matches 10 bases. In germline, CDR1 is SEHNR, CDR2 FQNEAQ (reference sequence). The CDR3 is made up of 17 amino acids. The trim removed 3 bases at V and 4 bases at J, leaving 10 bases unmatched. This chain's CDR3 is CASSLPTSGPGADTQYF. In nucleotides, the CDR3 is TGTGCCAGCAGCTTGCCGACTAGCGGGCCTGGGGCAGATACGCAGTATTTT.

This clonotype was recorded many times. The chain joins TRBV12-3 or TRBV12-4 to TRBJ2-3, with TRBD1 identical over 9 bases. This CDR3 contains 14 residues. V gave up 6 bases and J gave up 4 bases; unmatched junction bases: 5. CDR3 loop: CASSLTGGADTQYF. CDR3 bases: TGTGCCAGCAGCCTAACAGGGGGCGCAGATACGCAGTATTTT.

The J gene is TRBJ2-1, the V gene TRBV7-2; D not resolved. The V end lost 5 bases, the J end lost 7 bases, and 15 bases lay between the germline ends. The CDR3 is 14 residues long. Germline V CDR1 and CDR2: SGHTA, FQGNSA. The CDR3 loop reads CASSLIRARNEQFF. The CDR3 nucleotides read TGTGCCAGCAGCCTTATAAGGGCCCGAAATGAGCAGTTCTTC.

CDR3 loop: CSVAAGGRTDTQYF. CDR3 DNA: TGCAGCGTTGCCGCGGGCGGTAGGACAGATACGCAGTATTTT. J is TRBJ2-3 and V is TRBV29-1; D is perhaps TRBD2 (5 bases). V lost 4 bases and J 3 bases, leaving 14 bases between the germline ends. Germline values: CDR1 SQVTM, CDR2 ANQGSEA. The CDR3 is 14 residues long.

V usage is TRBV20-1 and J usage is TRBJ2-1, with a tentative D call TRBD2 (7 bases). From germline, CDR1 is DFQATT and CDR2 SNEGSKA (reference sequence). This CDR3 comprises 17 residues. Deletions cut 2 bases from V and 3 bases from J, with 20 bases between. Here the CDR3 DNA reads TGCAGTGCTAGACTAGCGGAGGGGGGCCCCCACTACAATGAGCAGTTCTTC. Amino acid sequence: CSARLAEGGPHYNEQFF.

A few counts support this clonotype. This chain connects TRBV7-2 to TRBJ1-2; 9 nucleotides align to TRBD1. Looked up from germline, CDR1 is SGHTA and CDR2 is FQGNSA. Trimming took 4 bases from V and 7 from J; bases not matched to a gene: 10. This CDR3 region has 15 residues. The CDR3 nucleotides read TGTGCCAGCAGCTCCCAAGGACAGGGGAGTGGTGGCTACACCTTC. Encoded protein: CASSSQGQGSGGYTF.

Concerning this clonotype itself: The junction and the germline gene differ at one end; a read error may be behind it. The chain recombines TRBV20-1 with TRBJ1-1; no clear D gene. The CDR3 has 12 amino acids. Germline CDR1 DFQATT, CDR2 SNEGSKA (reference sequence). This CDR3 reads CSAPWGNTEAFF. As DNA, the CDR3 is TGCAGTGCGCCCTGGGGAAACACTGAAGCTTTCTTC.

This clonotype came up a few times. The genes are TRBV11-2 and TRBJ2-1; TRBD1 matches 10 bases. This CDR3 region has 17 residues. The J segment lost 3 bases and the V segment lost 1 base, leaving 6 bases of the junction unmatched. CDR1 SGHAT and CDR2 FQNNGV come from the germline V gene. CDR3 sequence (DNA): TGTGCCAGCAGCTTAGTGACAGGGGGCCGGGGCTACAATGAGCAGTTCTTC. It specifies CASSLVTGGRGYNEQFF. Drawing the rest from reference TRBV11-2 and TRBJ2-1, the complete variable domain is EAGVAQSPRYKIIEKRQSVAFWCNPISGHATLYWYQQILGQGPKLLIQFQNNGVVDDSQLPKDRFSAERLKGVDSTLKIQPAKLEDSAVYLCASSLVTGGRGYNEQFFGPGTRLTVL.

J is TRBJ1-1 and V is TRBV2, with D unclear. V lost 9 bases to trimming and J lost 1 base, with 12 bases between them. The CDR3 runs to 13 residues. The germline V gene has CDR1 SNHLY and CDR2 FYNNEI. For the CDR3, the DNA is TGTGCCAGTCATCGCCAGGCGAACACTGAAGCTTTCTTT. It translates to CASHRQANTEAFF. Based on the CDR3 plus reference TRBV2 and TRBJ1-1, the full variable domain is EPEVTQTPSHQVTQMGQEVILRCVPISNHLYFYWYRQILGQKVEFLVSFYNNEISEKSEIFDDQFSVERPDGSNFTLKIRSTKLEDSAMYFCASHRQANTEAFFGQGTRLTVV.

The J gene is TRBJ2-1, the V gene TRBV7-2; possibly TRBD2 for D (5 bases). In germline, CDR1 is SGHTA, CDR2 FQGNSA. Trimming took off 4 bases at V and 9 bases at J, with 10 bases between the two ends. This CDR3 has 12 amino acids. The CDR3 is CASSSLVPEQFF. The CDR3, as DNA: TGTGCCAGCAGCTCACTAGTCCCTGAGCAGTTCTTC.

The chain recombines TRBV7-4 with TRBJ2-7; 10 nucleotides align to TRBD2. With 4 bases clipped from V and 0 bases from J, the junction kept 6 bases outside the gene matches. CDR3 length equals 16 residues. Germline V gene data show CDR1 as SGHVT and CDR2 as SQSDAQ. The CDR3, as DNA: TGTGCCAGCAGCTACATATTAGCGGGGGGCTCCTACGAGCAGTACTTC. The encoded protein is CASSYILAGGSYEQYF.

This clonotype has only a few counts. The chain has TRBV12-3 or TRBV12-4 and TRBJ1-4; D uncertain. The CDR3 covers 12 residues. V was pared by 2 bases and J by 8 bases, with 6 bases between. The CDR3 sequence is CASSLSLEKLFF. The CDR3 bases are TGTGCCAGCAGTTTATCCCTGGAAAAACTGTTTTTT.

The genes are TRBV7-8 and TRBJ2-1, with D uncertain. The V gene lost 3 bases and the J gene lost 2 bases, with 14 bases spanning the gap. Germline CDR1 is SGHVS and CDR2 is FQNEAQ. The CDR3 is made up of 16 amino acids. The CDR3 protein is CASSFISVGAYNEQFF. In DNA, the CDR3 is TGTGCCAGCAGCTTTATTTCAGTTGGAGCCTACAATGAGCAGTTCTTC.

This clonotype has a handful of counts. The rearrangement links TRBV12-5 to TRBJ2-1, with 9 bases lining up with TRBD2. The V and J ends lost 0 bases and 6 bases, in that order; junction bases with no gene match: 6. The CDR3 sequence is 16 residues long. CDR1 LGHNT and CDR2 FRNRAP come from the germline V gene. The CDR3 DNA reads TGTGCTAGTGGTTTGGTACTAGGAGCGGGAGGCAATGAGCAGTTCTTC. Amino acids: CASGLVLGAGGNEQFF.